One and the same sample provided the 14 T cell receptor beta chains below, sequenced in a study of OX40 agonist ivuxolimab in advanced cancers. Measured with immunoSEQ multiplex PCR; TCRdb has only the in-frame clones, and not every one. The sample carries some 41,000 clones, around 90% recorded once. This specimen consisted of CD4+ or CD8+ T cells sorted from blood, obtained in a trial of the OX40 agonist ivuxolimab. These receptors all stem from an adult with an advanced solid tumor such as melanoma, head and neck, liver or kidney cancer.

The genes are TRBV27 and TRBJ2-3; D is unresolved. The length of the CDR3 is 13 residues. In germline, CDR1 is MNHEY, CDR2 SMNVEV (reference sequence). V was trimmed by 2 bases and J by 5 bases, leaving 8 bases between them. The CDR3 reads CASSLTLRDTQYF. CDR3 nucleotide sequence: TGTGCCAGCAGTTTAACCCTTCGAGATACGCAGTATTTT.

The rearrangement joins TRBV6-1 to TRBJ1-2; D unclear. Germline V gene lookup returns CDR1 MNHNS and CDR2 SASEGT. This CDR3 comprises 13 residues. The V and J ends lost 1 base and 4 bases respectively, with 7 bases between them. CDR3 sequence: CASSEGGFYGYTF. The CDR3, as DNA: TGTGCCAGCAGTGAAGGAGGGTTCTATGGCTACACCTTC.

CDR3 loop: CASSFLDSGYEQYF. The CDR3 bases are TGTGCCAGCAGCTTTCTTGACTCTGGGTACGAGCAGTACTTC. The J gene is TRBJ2-7, the V gene TRBV9; D remains ambiguous. Germline lookup yields CDR1 SGDLS and CDR2 YYNGEE. Deletions cut 4 bases from V and 4 bases from J, with 15 bases between. This CDR3 is 14 amino acids long.

The chain joins TRBV30 to TRBJ2-7; D gene uncertain. The CDR3 sequence is 14 residues long. Germline V gives CDR1 GTSNPN, CDR2 SVGIG (reference sequence). Trimming stripped 0 bases from V and 0 bases from J, with 9 bases between. The CDR3 here is CAWSVSATSYEQYF. The CDR3 DNA is TGTGCCTGGAGTGTCTCTGCCACCTCCTACGAGCAGTACTTC.

This clone was seen once. Other DNA sequences in this specimen translate into the identical CDR3. The CDR3: CASSIGGNEQFF. The CDR3 DNA reads as TGTGCCAGTAGTATAGGGGGGAATGAGCAGTTCTTC. The chain joins TRBV19 to TRBJ2-1; either TRBD1 or TRBD2 may fit D (5 bases each). Germline V CDR1 and CDR2: LNHDA, SQIVND (reference sequence). This CDR3 region has 12 residues. V was shortened by 1 base and J by 7 bases, with 5 bases between the two germline ends.

CDR3 in amino acids: CASSLINTEAFF. The DNA for the CDR3 is TGTGCCAGCAGTTTGATAAACACTGAAGCTTTCTTT. The chain employs TRBV5-4 and TRBJ1-1; D gene unclear. CDR1 and CDR2 from the germline V gene are SGHNT and YYREEE (reference sequence). Trimming took 5 bases from V and 2 from J, leaving 7 bases between them. This CDR3 spans 12 amino acids. Full variable domain (remainder filled in from reference TRBV5-4 and TRBJ1-1): ETGVTQSPTHLIKTRGQQVTLRCSSQSGHNTVSWYQQALGQGPQFIFQYYREEENGRGNFPPRFSGLQFPNYSSELNVNALELDDSALYLCASSLINTEAFFGQGTRLTVV.

The CDR3 is CATSRVGQRSEKLFF. CDR3 in DNA: TGTGCCACCAGCAGAGTGGGGCAAAGGAGTGAAAAACTGTTTTTT. J is TRBJ1-4 and V is TRBV15, with D perhaps matching TRBD1 (5 bases). Germline-derived CDR1 and CDR2 are LNHNV and YYDKDF (reference sequence). The CDR3 is 15 residues long. Between the trimmed V and J ends, which lost 1 base and 7 bases, there was a span of 13 bases.

In regard to this clone: The junction departs from the called germline gene at one end, perhaps through a read error. This rearrangement joins TRBV25-1 to TRBJ2-6; the D gene is possibly TRBD2 (5 bases). Germline V CDR1 and CDR2: MGHDK, SYGVNS. The CDR3 spans 14 residues. The CDR3 nucleotides are TGTGCCAGCTGTGAGGGCTCTGGGGCCAACGTCCTGACTTTC. Protein sequence: CASCEGSGANVLTF.

This clone was detected a few times. This chain joins TRBV7-6 and TRBJ1-5; D ambiguous. This CDR3 spans 14 amino acids. Deletions cut 1 base from V and 7 bases from J, with 11 bases between. The germline gives CDR1 SGHVS, CDR2 FNYEAQ. The CDR3 bases are TGTGCCAGCAGCTTAGGTCCGGTTGGACAGCCCCAGCATTTT. Protein product: CASSLGPVGQPQHF.

V is TRBV11-2 and J is TRBJ2-3; 8 bases map to TRBD2. With V trimmed by 8 bases and J by 1 base, 5 bases remained unmatched. Germline CDR1 reads SGHAT; CDR2 reads FQNNGV. The CDR3 extends over 14 amino acids. CDR3 sequence: CASLRRGGTDTQYF. The DNA for the CDR3 is TGTGCCAGCCTGAGGCGGGGGGGCACAGATACGCAGTATTTT.

The J gene is TRBJ2-7, the V gene TRBV28, with D unresolved. Trimming removed 5 bases at V and 4 bases at J, with 9 bases between. This CDR3 region has 12 residues. The germline V gene has CDR1 MDHEN and CDR2 SYDVKM. CDR3 region: CASSLPPYEQYF. CDR3 coding DNA: TGTGCCAGCAGTCTGCCCCCGTACGAGCAGTACTTC.

This clone came up once. The chain links TRBV10-2 to TRBJ2-1; D call uncertain. Germline CDR1 WSHSY, CDR2 SAAADI. The V end was cut by 0 bases, the J end by 7 bases, with 7 bases between. The CDR3 has 13 residues. CDR3 bases: TGCGCCAGCAGTGAGTCCTCCCCGAATGAGCAGTTCTTC. Its translation is CASSESSPNEQFF.

The chain recombines TRBV19 with TRBJ1-1; maybe TRBD1 (6 bases). The CDR3 spans 13 residues. V lost 5 bases and J 1 base, leaving 8 bases between the germline ends. Germline-derived CDR1 and CDR2 are LNHDA and SQIVND (reference sequence). CDR3 amino acids: CASSPTGNTEAFF. DNA for the CDR3: TGTGCCAGTAGTCCGACAGGGAACACTGAAGCTTTCTTT.

This clone was recorded once. Here the CDR3 DNA reads TGTGCCAGCAGTGGGCGATGGGGACAGGGACTCTACGAGCAGTACTTC. Amino acid sequence: CASSGRWGQGLYEQYF. The chain recombines TRBV27 with TRBJ2-7; TRBD1 matches at 9 bases. V was clipped by 5 bases and J by 3 bases; unmatched bases: 11. CDR1 and CDR2 from the germline V gene are MNHEY and SMNVEV (reference sequence). The CDR3 length is 16 residues.